Each of the 9 T cell receptor beta chains below was sequenced from the same sample in a study of metastatic and nonmetastatic thyroid tumors. TCRdb re-analyzed the PCR reads using MiXCR. The sample records about 42,000 clones, 9.5% to 13% being singletons. There were no patients who had received any treatment before thyroid surgery. Sequencing was done on a sample of blood. The receptors stem from a male donor with papillary thyroid cancer or a benign thyroid nodule (not recorded which). Some clones in this sample may be carry-over from other donors' samples.

In this sample, this clone turned up many times. This chain connects TRBV30 to TRBJ1-1; no definite D call. The CDR3 runs 13 residues. V was trimmed by 3 bases and J by 0 bases, leaving 8 bases between them. Germline V gives CDR1 GTSNPN, CDR2 SVGIG (reference sequence). In DNA, the CDR3 is TGTGCCTGGAGGGAATGGATGAACACTGAAGCTTTCTTT. Translation gives CAWREWMNTEAFF.

This clone is medium-sized (0.01 to 0.1%) in the sample. The chain joins TRBV6-1 to TRBJ2-2; a possible D gene is TRBD2 (6 bases). This CDR3 contains 14 residues. The germline CDR1 and CDR2 sequences are MNHNS and SASEGT. The germline V and J ends were trimmed by 5 bases and 6 bases, with 13 bases remaining between them. As DNA, the CDR3 is TGTGCCAGCAGTTGGTCAGGGACTTCCGGGGAGCTGTTTTTT. Protein product: CASSWSGTSGELFF.

This clone was counted at least ten times. The rearrangement joins TRBV7-9 to TRBJ2-1; the match to TRBD2 covers 10 bases. V trimming: 8 bases; J trimming: 9 bases; junction bases outside the gene matches: 10. The CDR3 has 14 residues. Germline CDR1 reads SEHNR; CDR2 reads FQNEAQ (reference sequence). CDR3 DNA sequence: TGTGCCAGCGAGGCGGGACTAGCGATCGCTGAGCAGTTCTTC. Encoded protein: CASEAGLAIAEQFF. Filled out from reference TRBV7-9 and TRBJ2-1, the complete variable domain reads DTGVSQNPRHKITKRGQNVTFRCDPISEHNRLYWYRQTLGQGPEFLTYFQNEAQLEKSRLLSDRFSAERPKGSFSTLEIQRTEQGDSAMYLCASEAGLAIAEQFFGPGTRLTVL.

The genes are TRBV20-1 and TRBJ2-1, with D tentatively TRBD2 (6 bases). Germline CDR1 and CDR2: DFQATT and SNEGSKA (reference sequence). This CDR3 has 17 amino acids. Trimming cost V 1 base and J 8 bases, with 24 bases left between them. The CDR3 DNA reads as TGCAGTGCTAGAGTTTTCGCGGGACGATGCTGTAACGATGAGCAGTTCTTC. It specifies CSARVFAGRCCNDEQFF.

This clone was recorded many times. The chain has TRBV20-1 and TRBJ2-7, with a weak D call TRBD1 (6 bases). V was trimmed by 0 bases and J by 2 bases, leaving 11 bases between them. The CDR3 spans 14 residues. CDR1 and CDR2 from the germline V gene are DFQATT and SNEGSKA (reference sequence). In nucleotides, the CDR3 is TGCAGTGCTAGAGATCGCGACAGGCCCTACGAGCAGTACTTC. It translates to CSARDRDRPYEQYF.

This clone has at least ten counts. This chain uses TRBV6-1 with TRBJ1-1, with 8 positions matching TRBD1. After removal of 5 bases from V and 6 bases from J, the junction contained 5 bases not matched to a gene. This CDR3 comprises 13 residues. Per the germline V gene, CDR1 is MNHNS and CDR2 is SASEGT. The CDR3 here is CASSQGARAEAFF. CDR3 nucleotides: TGTGCCAGCAGTCAGGGGGCTAGGGCTGAAGCTTTCTTT.

This clone appeared many times. J is TRBJ2-7 and V is TRBV29-1, with 9 bases aligning to TRBD1. The CDR3 consists of 13 residues. The germline V gene encodes CDR1 SQVTM and CDR2 ANQGSEA. Unmatched junction bases numbered 0, after V lost 3 bases and J lost 0 bases. CDR3 sequence reads: CSVETGGSYEQYF. The CDR3 DNA follows: TGCAGCGTTGAGACAGGGGGCTCCTACGAGCAGTACTTC.

This clone has at least ten counts. The chain recombines TRBV20-1 with TRBJ2-7, with no clear D. CDR1 is DFQATT and CDR2 is SNEGSKA in the germline V gene (reference sequence). V gave up 6 bases and J gave up 4 bases, with 10 bases separating them. The CDR3 is 11 residues long. This CDR3 is CSAALGYEQYF. The CDR3 DNA sequence: TGCAGTGCCGCTCTAGGGTACGAGCAGTACTTC.

This rearrangement joins TRBV4-1 to TRBJ2-7; 9 bases fit TRBD2. With V trimmed by 6 bases and J by 5 bases, 11 bases remained unmatched. Germline-derived CDR1 and CDR2 are MGHRA and YSYEKL. The CDR3 covers 15 residues. The CDR3 loop reads CASSRLAGARDEQYF. CDR3 sequence (DNA): TGCGCCAGCAGTCGATTAGCGGGAGCTCGGGACGAGCAGTACTTC.